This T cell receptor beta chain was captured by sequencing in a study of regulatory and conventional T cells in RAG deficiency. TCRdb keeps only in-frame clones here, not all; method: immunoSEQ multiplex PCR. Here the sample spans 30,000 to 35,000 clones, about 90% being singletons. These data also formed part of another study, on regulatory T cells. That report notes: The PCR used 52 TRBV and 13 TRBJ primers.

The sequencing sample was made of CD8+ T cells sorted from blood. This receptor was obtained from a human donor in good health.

CDR3 coding DNA: TGTGCCATAGGACAGGGAACCTATGGCTACACCTTC. It translates to CAIGQGTYGYTF. The V call is TRBV10-3, the J call TRBJ1-2; 8 bases map to TRBD1. The CDR3 has 12 residues. Germline CDR1 ENHRY, CDR2 SYGVKD. V lost 9 bases, J lost 4 bases, and 4 bases stayed unmatched.